This entry describes one T cell receptor (beta chain). The data stem from a study of technical replicates of blood from a handful of donors. Losses at the gene ends were 3 bases for V and 5 bases for J; bases not matched to a gene: 0. This CDR3 is built from 11 residues. Germline CDR1 and CDR2: SQVTM and ANQGSEA. Profiling relied on immunoSEQ multiplex PCR, and the TCRdb table lists in-frame clones only, not all of them. There are 68,000 or so clones in the sample; approximately 89% occur only once, and roughly 5% lies in the top ten. The material sequenced was PBMCs. V and J are TRBV29-1 and TRBJ2-5, with 7 bases aligning to TRBD2. The receptor was derived from a human donor in good health. Some clones in this sample may be carry-over from other donors' samples. This CDR3 reads CSVDGGETQYF. The CDR3 DNA reads TGCAGCGTTGACGGGGGGGAGACCCAGTACTTC.